This T cell receptor beta chain comes out of a study of CD8 T cells in Susac syndrome. From blood CD8+ and CD4+ T cells, the TCR beta chain was sequenced. Patients with Susac syndrome met the recently defined diagnostic criteria for definite or probable disease. TEMRA cells were FACS-enriched and CD8+ and CD4+ T cells negatively isolated. V lost 6 bases and J lost 0, with 9 bases in between. Germline CDR1 is MNHEY and CDR2 is SVGEGT. The CDR3 covers 13 residues. RNA amounts of about 0.5 to 1 ug underwent reverse transcription with random hexamers. Via MiXCR, TCRdb re-called the immunoSEQ multiplex PCR reads, giving one row per CDR3 protein. The data show about 90,000 distinct CDR3 sequences, 95% to 97% seen once.

This chain uses TRBV6-2 or TRBV6-3 with TRBJ2-7; D call uncertain. Source material: CD8+ T cells from PBMCs. The clonotype was recovered from a human donor with Susac syndrome. The DNA of the CDR3 is TGTGCCAGCAGGTCCGGTAACTCCTACGAGCAGTACTTC. This gives the protein CASRSGNSYEQYF.